This is a list of T cell receptor beta chains from one sample in a study of blood T cell repertoires in COVID-19. TCRdb's table, derived via immunoSEQ multiplex PCR, lists solely in-frame clones and lacks some. In the table there are 140,000 to 150,000 clones, over 80% of which are singletons. Sequencing was performed on PBMCs or T cells enriched from blood (not recorded which). Receptors were obtained from a woman aged 45-59 years who had been exposed to COVID-19. Both conserved end residues are part of each CDR3. Fields, in order: D gene, J gene, V gene, clone size, CDR3 protein, CDR3 DNA. D genes are given only for firm matches. A row's size may be missing; if present it is once, few, many or a size class.

D gene: -
J gene: TRBJ1-1
V gene: TRBV7-8
clone size: -
CDR3 protein: CASSRRGRQPEAFF
CDR3 DNA: TGTGCCAGCAGCCGTCGAGGGAGACAACCTGAAGCTTTCTTT

D gene: -
J gene: TRBJ1-1
V gene: TRBV5-4
clone size: -
CDR3 protein: CASSPTAKPLVAFF
CDR3 DNA: TGTGCCAGCAGCCCCACTGCCAAACCCTTGGTAGCTTTCTTT

D gene: -
J gene: TRBJ2-3
V gene: TRBV7-2
clone size: once
CDR3 protein: CASSPETDTQYF
CDR3 DNA: TGTGCCAGCAGCCCCGAGACAGATACGCAGTATTTT

D gene: -
J gene: TRBJ1-2
V gene: TRBV19
clone size: -
CDR3 protein: CATDGRDYGYTF
CDR3 DNA: TGTGCGACGGACGGGAGGGACTATGGCTACACCTTC

D gene: -
J gene: TRBJ1-1
V gene: TRBV7-3
clone size: -
CDR3 protein: CASGPSGKNTEAFF
CDR3 DNA: TGTGCCAGCGGACCCTCAGGGAAGAACACTGAAGCTTTCTTT

D gene: -
J gene: TRBJ2-2
V gene: TRBV7-9
clone size: -
CDR3 protein: CASSLTRMWPPNTGELFF
CDR3 DNA: TGTGCCAGCAGCTTAACCCGCATGTGGCCCCCGAACACCGGGGAGCTGTTTTTT

D gene: -
J gene: TRBJ2-6
V gene: TRBV4-1
clone size: -
CDR3 protein: CASSQDQGGSGANVLTF
CDR3 DNA: TGCGCCAGCAGCCAAGATCAGGGGGGCTCCGGGGCCAACGTCCTGACTTTC

D gene: -
J gene: TRBJ1-3
V gene: TRBV6-1
clone size: -
CDR3 protein: CASSEAGGAGNTIYF
CDR3 DNA: TGTGCCAGCAGTGAAGCGGGAGGGGCTGGAAACACCATATATTTT

D gene: -
J gene: TRBJ1-1
V gene: TRBV19
clone size: -
CDR3 protein: CASRWREANTEAFF
CDR3 DNA: TGTGCCAGTAGGTGGAGGGAGGCGAACACTGAAGCTTTCTTT

D gene: TRBD1
J gene: TRBJ1-4
V gene: TRBV6-4
clone size: -
CDR3 protein: CASSDPSTGGKLFF
CDR3 DNA: TGTGCCAGCAGTGACCCATCGACAGGGGGAAAACTGTTTTTT

D gene: TRBD1
J gene: TRBJ1-1
V gene: TRBV5-1
clone size: once
CDR3 protein: CASSAQGEAFF
CDR3 DNA: TGCGCCAGCAGCGCACAGGGGGAAGCTTTCTTT

D gene: -
J gene: TRBJ1-2
V gene: TRBV7-9
clone size: -
CDR3 protein: CASSTANYGYTF
CDR3 DNA: TGTGCCAGCAGCACAGCAAACTATGGCTACACCTTC

D gene: TRBD1
J gene: TRBJ2-5
V gene: TRBV7-9
clone size: -
CDR3 protein: CASSSRQGIRETQYF
CDR3 DNA: TGTGCCAGCAGCTCCCGACAGGGTATTCGGGAGACCCAGTACTTC

D gene: TRBD2
J gene: TRBJ2-1
V gene: TRBV27
clone size: -
CDR3 protein: CASSPSSGRADLWIYNEQFF
CDR3 DNA: TGTGCCAGCAGTCCTTCTAGCGGGAGGGCCGATTTATGGATCTACAATGAGCAGTTCTTC

D gene: -
J gene: TRBJ2-3
V gene: TRBV2
clone size: -
CDR3 protein: CASWGDGTDTQYF
CDR3 DNA: TGTGCCAGCTGGGGGGACGGCACAGATACGCAGTATTTT

D gene: -
J gene: TRBJ2-2
V gene: TRBV29-1
clone size: -
CDR3 protein: CSVPSKGDRELFF
CDR3 DNA: TGCAGCGTACCTAGTAAGGGAGACCGGGAGCTGTTTTTT

D gene: TRBD2
J gene: TRBJ2-7
V gene: TRBV5-4
clone size: -
CDR3 protein: CASSFASGVSYEQYF
CDR3 DNA: TGTGCCAGCAGCTTTGCTAGCGGAGTCTCCTACGAGCAGTACTTC

D gene: TRBD1
J gene: TRBJ1-4
V gene: TRBV5-1
clone size: -
CDR3 protein: CASSFAGQGNEKLFF
CDR3 DNA: TGCGCCAGCAGCTTTGCGGGACAGGGTAATGAAAAACTGTTTTTT

D gene: -
J gene: TRBJ1-1
V gene: TRBV5-1
clone size: -
CDR3 protein: CASSFGRGTGNTEAFF
CDR3 DNA: TGCGCCAGCAGCTTTGGCCGGGGGACTGGGAACACTGAAGCTTTCTTT

D gene: TRBD1
J gene: TRBJ2-6
V gene: TRBV19
clone size: -
CDR3 protein: CATDRGGSGANVLTF
CDR3 DNA: TGTGCCACCGACAGGGGGGGGTCTGGGGCCAACGTCCTGACTTTC

D gene: -
J gene: TRBJ1-5
V gene: TRBV19
clone size: -
CDR3 protein: CASNIGAQPQHF
CDR3 DNA: TGTGCCAGTAATATAGGGGCTCAGCCCCAGCATTTT

D gene: -
J gene: TRBJ1-3
V gene: TRBV6-5
clone size: once
CDR3 protein: CASSRDGGNTIYF
CDR3 DNA: TGTGCCAGCAGCCGAGATGGTGGAAACACCATATATTTT

D gene: TRBD1
J gene: TRBJ1-1
V gene: TRBV7-2
clone size: -
CDR3 protein: CASSLARQGVNEAFF
CDR3 DNA: TGTGCCAGCAGCTTAGCGCGGCAGGGGGTAAATGAAGCTTTCTTT

D gene: -
J gene: TRBJ2-1
V gene: TRBV5-4
clone size: many
CDR3 protein: CASSLLTRNEQFF
CDR3 DNA: TGTGCCAGCAGCTTGCTGACCAGGAATGAGCAGTTCTTC

D gene: -
J gene: TRBJ2-3
V gene: TRBV24-1
clone size: -
CDR3 protein: CATSDPREGGTDTQYF
CDR3 DNA: TGTGCCACCAGTGACCCTAGGGAGGGGGGCACAGATACGCAGTATTTT

D gene: TRBD1
J gene: TRBJ1-5
V gene: TRBV18
clone size: -
CDR3 protein: CASSPGTDNQPQHF
CDR3 DNA: TGTGCCAGCTCACCAGGGACAGACAATCAGCCCCAGCATTTT

D gene: TRBD1
J gene: TRBJ1-3
V gene: TRBV6-4
clone size: -
CDR3 protein: CASREGAMGNTIYF
CDR3 DNA: TGTGCCAGCAGGGAGGGGGCGATGGGAAACACCATATATTTT

D gene: TRBD2
J gene: TRBJ2-1
V gene: TRBV11-2
clone size: -
CDR3 protein: CASSTIAGGLRTINEQFF
CDR3 DNA: TGTGCCAGCAGCACCATAGCGGGAGGGCTTCGCACGATCAATGAGCAGTTCTTC

D gene: -
J gene: TRBJ2-5
V gene: TRBV21-1
clone size: -
CDR3 protein: CASSKRLGGRETQYF
CDR3 DNA: TGTGCCAGCAGCAAGAGGCTCGGTGGCCGGGAGACCCAGTACTTC

D gene: -
J gene: TRBJ2-5
V gene: TRBV19
clone size: -
CDR3 protein: CASSILAGETQYF
CDR3 DNA: TGTGCCAGTAGTATACTGGCGGGGGAGACCCAGTACTTC